Below, one TCR beta chain is given with its context. Its antigen is still unknown. This specimen comes from a study of OX40 agonist ivuxolimab in advanced cancers. For the study at large: Prior therapy, whether anti-PD-1, anti-PD-L1 or anti-CTLA-4, was allowed, and roughly 44% had some. Regarding the study as a whole: CD4+ and CD8+ blood T cells expanded clonally by week 6 at 0.1 to 3.0 mg/kg.

Sequencing used immunoSEQ multiplex PCR; TCRdb keeps in-frame clones, though not all of them. The sample holds under 50,000 clones, more than 70% seen once. CDR3 length equals 17 residues. V was clipped by 7 bases and J by 1 base, with 19 bases between them. Germline loops: CDR1 MNHEY, CDR2 SMNVEV (reference sequence). Sample: CD4+ or CD8+ T cells sorted from blood, taken in a trial of the OX40 agonist ivuxolimab. This sequence was found in an adult with an advanced solid tumor such as melanoma, head and neck, liver or kidney cancer. The chain recombines TRBV27 with TRBJ2-2; tentatively, D is TRBD1 (6 bases). The CDR3 reads CASTHRGGQLNTGELFF. Written as DNA, the CDR3 is TGTGCCAGCACCCACCGTGGCGGACAGCTGAACACCGGGGAGCTGTTTTTT.